These 27 T cell receptor beta chains originate from one sample sequenced in a study of cytomegalovirus exposure and HLA in healthy donors. Clones were sequenced by immunoSEQ multiplex PCR, and TCRdb holds only the in-frame ones, with some missing. In the table there are roughly 200,000 clones, about 81% of which are singletons. The source material was PBMCs. All receptors derive from a woman in her thirties in good health and CMV-seronegative.

This rearrangement joins TRBV28 to TRBJ2-7, with TRBD1 identical over 8 bases. Trimming removed 5 bases from V and 3 bases from J; junction bases left unmatched: 6. The CDR3 is made up of 14 amino acids. Germline V gives CDR1 MDHEN, CDR2 SYDVKM. The DNA for the CDR3 is TGTGCCAGCAGTCCAGGGGACAGGAGCTACGAGCAGTACTTC. The encoded protein is CASSPGDRSYEQYF.

J is TRBJ2-1 and V is TRBV28; 8 bases match TRBD1. V gave up 3 bases and J gave up 8 bases; unmatched junction bases: 3. Germline CDR1 is MDHEN and CDR2 is SYDVKM. This CDR3 spans 13 amino acids. CDR3 residues: CASSLDRAHEQFF. CDR3 nucleotides: TGTGCCAGCAGTTTGGACAGGGCTCATGAGCAGTTCTTC.

The rearrangement links TRBV19 to TRBJ1-5, with 8 nucleotides matching TRBD1. There are 15 residues in the CDR3. The germline CDR1 and CDR2 sequences are LNHDA and SQIVND (reference sequence). The V and J ends lost 1 base and 9 bases, in that order; junction bases with no gene match: 8. CDR3 sequence reads: CASSIVGGQGSPQHF. The CDR3 nucleotides read TGTGCCAGTAGTATAGTTGGCGGACAGGGTTCGCCCCAGCATTTT.

The chain recombines TRBV19 with TRBJ1-1; D remains unclear. The CDR3 extends over 16 amino acids. Germline CDR1 LNHDA, CDR2 SQIVND (reference sequence). Between the trimmed V and J ends, which lost 3 bases and 1 base, there was a span of 15 bases. As DNA, the CDR3 is TGTGCCAGTAGTATCGGCCAGGTGGTAAAGAACACTGAAGCTTTCTTT. Its translation: CASSIGQVVKNTEAFF.

This chain joins TRBV29-1 and TRBJ2-5; D is unresolved. The V gene lost 7 bases and the J gene lost 4 bases, with 13 bases spanning the gap. Germline CDR1 reads SQVTM; CDR2 reads ANQGSEA. The CDR3 is 12 residues long. CDR3 residues: CSARPPSETQYF. CDR3 bases: TGCAGCGCTAGACCTCCCTCAGAGACCCAGTACTTC.

The chain couples TRBV30 to TRBJ2-1; TRBD2 aligns across 8 bases. The CDR3 length is 13 residues. V dropped 5 bases and J dropped 7; count of bases not matched to a gene: 7. CDR1 is GTSNPN, CDR2 SVGIG, per germline (reference sequence). The CDR3 protein is CAWEWGGGNEQFF. The DNA of the CDR3 is TGTGCCTGGGAATGGGGCGGGGGGAATGAGCAGTTCTTC. Together with reference TRBV30 and TRBJ2-1, the CDR3 gives the full variable domain: SQTIHQWPATLVQPVGSPLSLECTVEGTSNPNLYWYRQAAGRGLQLLFYSVGIGQISSEVPQNLSASRPQDRQFILSSKKLLLSDSGFYLCAWEWGGGNEQFFGPGTRLTVL.

To note about this clone: Since a much larger clone is just one base distant, this may be a read error. This chain links TRBV6-6 with TRBJ2-3; 8 bases are a match to TRBD2. Germline-derived CDR1 and CDR2 are MNHNY and SVGAGI (reference sequence). CDR3 size: 14 residues. The junction had 3 bases not matched to a gene; V was cut back by 5 bases and J by 2 bases. CDR3 sequence (DNA): TGTGCCAGCAGTGGCGGGGGGTTCACAGATACGCAGTATTTT. It yields the protein CASSGGGFTDTQYF.

The J gene is TRBJ2-1, the V gene TRBV5-1; tentatively, D is TRBD1 (5 bases). Germline V gene data show CDR1 as SGHRS and CDR2 as YFSETQ. V was pared by 3 bases and J by 14 bases, with 12 bases between. The CDR3 extends over 11 amino acids. This chain's CDR3 is CASSYGHIEFF. The CDR3 DNA is TGCGCCAGCAGCTACGGACATATTGAGTTCTTC.

The rearrangement uses TRBV7-2 and TRBJ2-5; TRBD2 aligns across 8 bases. Germline CDR1 is SGHTA and CDR2 is FQGNSA. The CDR3 sequence is 15 residues long. V was clipped by 5 bases and J by 5 bases; unmatched bases: 10. The CDR3 DNA sequence: TGTGCCAGCAGCCTTAGCGGGATGCGGGGGGAGACCCAGTACTTC. Amino acids: CASSLSGMRGETQYF.

The V and J genes are TRBV4-1 and TRBJ2-6; 8 nucleotides line up with TRBD2. The trim removed 4 bases at V and 1 base at J, leaving 0 bases unmatched. The CDR3 has 15 residues. CDR1 is MGHRA, CDR2 YSYEKL, per germline. The CDR3 region has the DNA TGCGCCAGCAGCCCGGGGGGGTCTGGGGCCAACGTCCTGACTTTC. It encodes CASSPGGSGANVLTF.

This clone was counted between two and nine times. The chain is built from TRBV28 and TRBJ2-1; D gene ambiguous. Germline V gives CDR1 MDHEN, CDR2 SYDVKM. V lost 7 bases and J 4 bases, leaving 11 bases between the germline ends. The CDR3 extends over 13 amino acids. The CDR3 protein is CASTPPGYNEQFF. CDR3 nucleotides: TGTGCCAGCACCCCTCCGGGTTACAATGAGCAGTTCTTC.

The gene calls are TRBV6-6 and TRBJ2-1, with a possible D match to TRBD2 (7 bases). The CDR3 spans 14 residues. Trimming pared 7 bases from V and 2 bases from J, leaving 12 bases between. Germline assignment: CDR1 MNHNY and CDR2 SVGAGI (reference sequence). CDR3 DNA: TGTGCCAGCAATCCGCGGGGGCCCTACAATGAGCAGTTCTTC. Translation gives CASNPRGPYNEQFF.

CDR3 sequence (DNA): TGCGCCAGCAACCGAGGGACTAGCGGGGTCTACGGTGGATACTTC. Its translation is CASNRGTSGVYGGYF. The chain is built from TRBV5-1 and TRBJ2-7, with TRBD2 identical over 13 bases. The V gene end was trimmed by 6 bases and the J gene end by 13 bases; junction bases not matched to a gene: 16. The CDR3 spans 15 residues. Germline V gene lookup returns CDR1 SGHRS and CDR2 YFSETQ.

V gene TRBV7-6 combines with J gene TRBJ2-1, with TRBD1 as a possible D gene (5 bases). This CDR3 is 15 amino acids long. CDR1 is SGHVS, CDR2 FNYEAQ, per germline. The V end lost 1 base, the J end lost 5 bases, and 12 bases lay between the germline ends. CDR3 nucleotides: TGTGCCAGCAGCTTAGGCAGGGCCAGGAACAATGAGCAGTTCTTC. Its protein is CASSLGRARNNEQFF.

The genes are TRBV4-1 and TRBJ1-5, with D tentatively TRBD1 (6 bases). Trimming shortened V by 0 bases and J by 9 bases, and 15 bases separated the two germline ends. The CDR3 consists of 15 residues. Per the germline V gene, CDR1 is MGHRA and CDR2 is YSYEKL. The chain's CDR3 is CASSQDGGGPRPQHF. The CDR3 DNA reads TGCGCCAGCAGCCAAGATGGGGGGGGGCCTAGGCCCCAGCATTTT.

V usage is TRBV18 and J usage is TRBJ2-5, with D hard to call. This CDR3 spans 15 amino acids. Germline CDR1 and CDR2: KGHSH and LQKENI. V was trimmed by 3 bases and J by 0 bases, leaving 11 bases between them. The chain's CDR3 is CASSPALGYQETQYF. CDR3 DNA: TGTGCCAGCTCACCGGCACTCGGGTACCAAGAGACCCAGTACTTC.

The chain has TRBV7-9 and TRBJ2-1; a possible D gene is TRBD1 (5 bases). V lost 8 bases to trimming and J lost 7 bases, with 15 bases between them. Germline-derived CDR1 and CDR2 are SEHNR and FQNEAQ (reference sequence). This CDR3 region has 13 residues. The CDR3 protein is CASFKGRVNEQFF. CDR3 in DNA: TGTGCCAGCTTTAAGGGGCGAGTAAATGAGCAGTTCTTC.

The chain uses TRBV6-1 and TRBJ2-2; TRBD2 matches at 14 bases. Germline loops: CDR1 MNHNS, CDR2 SASEGT. Germline trimming cut 4 bases from V and 5 bases from J; bases unmatched to any gene: 9. The CDR3 has 18 residues. In nucleotides, the CDR3 is TGTGCCAGCAGTGTACGACTAGCGGGAGGGCCTGGAACCGGGGAGCTGTTTTTT. Its translation: CASSVRLAGGPGTGELFF.

The rearrangement links TRBV5-1 to TRBJ2-1, with D tentatively TRBD1 (6 bases). Per germline, CDR1 SGHRS and CDR2 YFSETQ. The CDR3 runs to 12 residues. The ends were cut back, 4 bases at V and 7 bases at J, with 9 bases in the middle. The CDR3 reads CASSVDRNEQFF. DNA for the CDR3: TGCGCCAGCAGCGTGGACAGAAATGAGCAGTTCTTC.

The CDR3, as DNA: TGTGCCAGCAGCCGGCGTGGGACAGGGGGCTTCAGTCCTGGAAACACCATATATTTT. This codes for CASSRRGTGGFSPGNTIYF. The gene calls are TRBV5-6 and TRBJ1-3, with TRBD1 matching over 12 bases. The CDR3 has 19 residues. V was pared by 4 bases and J by 2 bases, with 13 bases of the junction left unmatched. CDR1 SGHDT and CDR2 YYEEEE come from the germline V gene. The full variable domain, rest sourced from reference TRBV5-6 and TRBJ1-3, is DAGVTQSPTHLIKTRGQQVTLRCSPKSGHDTVSWYQQALGQGPQFIFQYYEEEERQRGNFPDRFSGHQFPNYSSELNVNALLLGDSALYLCASSRRGTGGFSPGNTIYFGEGSWLTVV.

The V and J genes are TRBV5-6 and TRBJ1-4, with D perhaps TRBD1 (6 bases). Germline V gives CDR1 SGHDT, CDR2 YYEEEE. This CDR3 spans 17 amino acids. Trimming removed 0 bases at V and 0 bases at J, with 12 bases between. The chain's CDR3 is CASSLGGGVATNEKLFF. In DNA, the CDR3 is TGTGCCAGCAGCTTGGGAGGGGGTGTGGCAACTAATGAAAAACTGTTTTTT. The full variable domain, in which reference TRBV5-6 and TRBJ1-4 provide the parts outside the CDR3, is DAGVTQSPTHLIKTRGQQVTLRCSPKSGHDTVSWYQQALGQGPQFIFQYYEEEERQRGNFPDRFSGHQFPNYSSELNVNALLLGDSALYLCASSLGGGVATNEKLFFGSGTQLSVL.

This clone was found a few times. The genes are TRBV27 and TRBJ2-7; the D gene is possibly TRBD1 (5 bases). The germline V and J ends were trimmed by 6 bases and 0 bases, with 15 bases remaining between them. CDR1 and CDR2 (germline): MNHEY, SMNVEV (reference sequence). The CDR3 is 15 amino acids. CDR3 loop: CASSNTGISSYEQYF. CDR3 sequence (DNA): TGTGCCAGCAGCAATACAGGTATTAGCTCCTACGAGCAGTACTTC.

The V gene is TRBV7-3, the J gene TRBJ1-2, with 10 bases identical to TRBD1. Germline V gene data show CDR1 as SGHTA and CDR2 as FQGTGA. Germline trimming cut 4 bases from V and 4 bases from J; bases unmatched to any gene: 15. The CDR3 length is 18 residues. CDR3 in DNA: TGTGCCAGCAGCTCACTGGGACAGGGGCAGGGGGATTTCTATGGCTACACCTTC. Translated, it gives CASSSLGQGQGDFYGYTF.

V usage is TRBV25-1 and J usage is TRBJ1-5; D gene ambiguous. This CDR3 has 13 residues. V was pared by 6 bases and J by 0 bases, with 6 bases between. Germline CDR1 and CDR2: MGHDK and SYGVNS. The CDR3 bases are TGTGCCAGCAGCTTCGGTAGCAATCAGCCCCAGCATTTT. It translates to CASSFGSNQPQHF.

The V and J genes are TRBV5-1 and TRBJ1-4; D possibly corresponds to TRBD1 (6 bases). The CDR3 extends over 15 amino acids. Germline CDR1 reads SGHRS; CDR2 reads YFSETQ. The V end was cut by 2 bases, the J end by 3 bases, with 11 bases between. CDR3 residues: CASSLKTGANEKLFF. DNA for the CDR3: TGCGCCAGCAGCTTAAAGACAGGAGCTAATGAAAAACTGTTTTTT.

This clone was seen only a few times. Other DNA sequences in the same sample also yield this CDR3. The chain has TRBV29-1 and TRBJ2-7, with a tentative D call TRBD2 (5 bases). In germline, CDR1 is SQVTM, CDR2 ANQGSEA. The CDR3 totals 11 residues. Trimming took 7 bases from V and 4 from J, leaving 11 bases between them. In DNA, the CDR3 is TGCAGCGCTGGCCGAGGGTACGAGCAGTACTTC. Translation gives CSAGRGYEQYF.

Here the CDR3 reads CASTIAVSGETQYF. CDR3 DNA sequence: TGCGCCAGCACCATCGCAGTCAGCGGGGAGACCCAGTACTTC. The chain combines TRBV5-1 with TRBJ2-5; tentatively, D is TRBD2 (6 bases). The CDR3 covers 14 residues. The germline CDR1 and CDR2 sequences are SGHRS and YFSETQ. V was cut by 6 bases and J by 5 bases, with 17 bases left in between. Full variable domain (remainder filled in from reference TRBV5-1 and TRBJ2-5): KAGVTQTPRYLIKTRGQQVTLSCSPISGHRSVSWYQQTPGQGLQFLFEYFSETQRNKGNFPGRFSGRQFSNSRSEMNVSTLELGDSALYLCASTIAVSGETQYFGPGTRLLVL.